These 14 T cell receptor beta chains came from one sample sequenced in a study of T cell changes during pregnancy in multiple sclerosis. Method: immunoSEQ multiplex PCR; TCRdb's copy keeps in-frame clones and lacks some. The data contain roughly 80,000 clones, roughly 94% of them singletons. The starting material was peripheral blood, obtained before pregnancy. Receptor source: a female donor with multiple sclerosis, enrolled in a pregnancy study.

V and J are TRBV6-1 and TRBJ1-5; 8 bases align to TRBD1. J gave up 2 bases and V 3 bases, and 3 bases lay outside the gene matches. The CDR3 runs to 15 residues. Germline V gives CDR1 MNHNS, CDR2 SASEGT. The CDR3, as DNA: TGTGCCAGCAGTGAGCCACAGGGGGGCAATCAGCCCCAGCATTTT. Translated: CASSEPQGGNQPQHF.

This clone occurred a few times. This sequence joins TRBV28 and TRBJ1-1; no clear D. The germline gives CDR1 MDHEN, CDR2 SYDVKM. Trimming stripped 2 bases from V and 10 bases from J, with 14 bases between. The length of the CDR3 is 13 residues. This chain's CDR3 is CASSLRSPAIAFF. The CDR3 DNA follows: TGTGCCAGCAGTTTAAGGTCGCCAGCGATAGCTTTCTTT.

This rearrangement joins TRBV5-1 to TRBJ1-1; TRBD1 aligns across 7 bases. Trimming at V came to 7 bases and at J to 4 bases, leaving 13 bases not matched to a gene. The CDR3 contains 15 residues. Per the germline V gene, CDR1 is SGHRS and CDR2 is YFSETQ. In DNA form, the CDR3 reads TGCGCCAGCGGACAGGAGAAAGGGTGGAGCACTGAAGCTTTCTTT. It encodes CASGQEKGWSTEAFF. The whole variable domain, remainder taken from reference TRBV5-1 and TRBJ1-1, is KAGVTQTPRYLIKTRGQQVTLSCSPISGHRSVSWYQQTPGQGLQFLFEYFSETQRNKGNFPGRFSGRQFSNSRSEMNVSTLELGDSALYLCASGQEKGWSTEAFFGQGTRLTVV.

This clone was seen only once. The rearrangement joins TRBV27 to TRBJ1-4; D gene unclear. Germline V gives CDR1 MNHEY, CDR2 SMNVEV (reference sequence). The ends were cut back, 6 bases at V and 8 bases at J, with 25 bases in the middle. This CDR3 region has 17 residues. The CDR3 loop is CASRQKETSPPSEKLFF. The CDR3 DNA reads as TGTGCCAGCAGGCAAAAGGAAACCTCCCCCCCTAGCGAAAAACTGTTTTTT.

This clone was seen a single time. Compared with germline, one end of the junction differs, possibly owing to a read error. Here the CDR3 reads CASCEERGRGQETQYF. DNA for the CDR3: TGTGCCAGCTGTGAGGAAAGGGGTAGGGGGCAAGAGACCCAGTACTTC. The chain joins TRBV2 to TRBJ2-5, with a weak D call TRBD1 (6 bases). The CDR3 spans 16 residues. The germline V gene has CDR1 SNHLY and CDR2 FYNNEI.

The chain links TRBV11-2 to TRBJ1-2; perhaps TRBD1 as D (6 bases). The V gene's germline CDR1 is SGHAT and CDR2 FQNNGV. This CDR3 spans 14 amino acids. The germline V and J ends were trimmed by 1 base and 2 bases, with 8 bases remaining between them. The CDR3: CASSLGQENYGYTF. Here the CDR3 DNA reads TGTGCCAGCAGCTTAGGACAGGAGAACTATGGCTACACCTTC.

This clone was counted once. The genes are TRBV7-9 and TRBJ2-7, with 7 bases identical to TRBD1. V shed 5 bases, J shed 2 bases, and the junction held 9 bases outside the gene matches. The CDR3 is made up of 15 amino acids. The germline CDR1 and CDR2 sequences are SEHNR and FQNEAQ (reference sequence). CDR3 sequence (DNA): TGTGCCAGCAGCAGAGGGACAGTCGTCACCTACGAGCAGTACTTC. Translating gives CASSRGTVVTYEQYF.

This chain joins TRBV9 and TRBJ2-7; 7 bases align to TRBD2. The CDR3 contains 15 residues. Germline V lookup: CDR1 SGDLS, CDR2 YYNGEE. After removal of 0 bases from V and 3 bases from J, the junction contained 6 bases not matched to a gene. Here the CDR3 DNA reads TGTGCCAGCAGCGTAGACCTAGCGGAAGACTACGAGCAGTACTTC. It yields the protein CASSVDLAEDYEQYF.

The V and J genes are TRBV7-9 and TRBJ1-3; TRBD1 might be the D (6 bases). V lost 3 bases and J lost 0, with 12 bases in between. CDR1 and CDR2 from the germline V gene are SEHNR and FQNEAQ (reference sequence). This CDR3 region has 16 residues. Written as DNA, the CDR3 is TGTGCCAGCAGCTTTCGAACGGACAGCTCTGGAAACACCATATATTTT. Translated: CASSFRTDSSGNTIYF.

The CDR3 protein is CASSPSPGGFHYGYTF. CDR3 DNA: TGTGCCAGCAGCCCCTCCCCAGGGGGATTCCACTATGGCTACACCTTC. The genes are TRBV9 and TRBJ1-2, with 7 nucleotides matching TRBD1. The V gene's germline CDR1 is SGDLS and CDR2 YYNGEE. V was pared by 4 bases and J by 3 bases, with 12 bases of the junction left unmatched. This CDR3 has 16 amino acids.

The rearrangement uses TRBV9 and TRBJ2-3; D possibly corresponds to TRBD2 (7 bases). V gave up 2 bases and J gave up 5 bases, with 15 bases separating them. The CDR3 is made up of 15 amino acids. The germline V gene encodes CDR1 SGDLS and CDR2 YYNGEE. The CDR3 DNA sequence: TGTGCCAGCAGCGTGGGTGGGGGGGCCTTAGATACGCAGTATTTT. This sequence encodes CASSVGGGALDTQYF. Looking up the rest from reference TRBV9 and TRBJ2-3 gives the full variable domain: DSGVTQTPKHLITATGQRVTLRCSPRSGDLSVYWYQQSLDQGLQFLIQYYNGEERAKGNILERFSAQQFPDLHSELNLSSLELGDSALYFCASSVGGGALDTQYFGPGTRLTVL.

The chain links TRBV9 to TRBJ2-5, with 9 bases that match TRBD1. Per germline, CDR1 SGDLS and CDR2 YYNGEE. The CDR3 spans 14 residues. J lost 6 bases, V lost 3 bases, and 6 bases had no gene match. CDR3 residues: CASSASGQGKTQYF. The CDR3 region has the DNA TGTGCCAGCAGCGCATCGGGACAGGGAAAGACCCAGTACTTC. Based on the CDR3 plus reference TRBV9 and TRBJ2-5, the full variable domain is DSGVTQTPKHLITATGQRVTLRCSPRSGDLSVYWYQQSLDQGLQFLIQYYNGEERAKGNILERFSAQQFPDLHSELNLSSLELGDSALYFCASSASGQGKTQYFGPGTRLLVL.

CDR3 loop: CASSHRDRSVGGYTF. CDR3 sequence (DNA): TGTGCCAGCAGCCACAGGGACAGGTCAGTGGGTGGCTACACCTTC. This chain connects TRBV4-2 to TRBJ1-2; 8 bases match TRBD1. The CDR3 totals 15 residues. CDR1 LGHNA and CDR2 YNFKEQ come from the germline V gene. V lost 3 bases and J lost 7; bases outside the gene matches: 10.

The V and J genes are TRBV7-8 and TRBJ2-2, with 9 positions matching TRBD2. The junction had 10 bases not matched to a gene; V was cut back by 5 bases and J by 6 bases. Germline CDR1 is SGHVS and CDR2 is FQNEAQ. The CDR3 sequence is 16 residues long. CDR3 bases: TGTGCCAGCAGCGCTAGCGGGGTCACTGGGGCCGGGGAGCTGTTTTTT. As protein: CASSASGVTGAGELFF.